This entry concerns a single T cell receptor beta chain. What it binds is unknown. Sequencing was performed with immunoSEQ multiplex PCR; in TCRdb, only in-frame clones are kept and a portion is missing. Here the sample spans 100,000 to 150,000 clones, roughly 88% being singletons. These data come from a study of T cell responses to AZD1222 COVID-19 vaccine. In the study overall: Timing groups of about 4 and about 12 weeks for second doses were pooled. Whole-study findings and limits: A mostly white British donor set with more females was recruited, and clonal diversity was possibly underestimated. Only five to seven individuals given AZD1222 were seropositive at baseline.

With 2 bases removed from V and 6 bases from J, the gap between germline ends came to 11 bases. Germline V gene sequence: CDR1 SGHNT, CDR2 YYREEE (reference sequence). This CDR3 has 13 residues. This TCR came from an adult in good health. The sequencing here drew on peripheral blood, taken on day 0 of AZD1222 vaccination. The V gene is TRBV5-4, the J gene TRBJ1-2; D uncertain. CDR3 in amino acids: CASSFWASNGYTF. CDR3 DNA: TGTGCCAGCAGCTTCTGGGCATCCAATGGCTACACCTTC.